This T cell receptor (beta chain) emerged from a study of CXCR3-negative and CXCR3-positive naive CD8 T cells. General study points: Within a donor, both naive subsets shared TRBV-TRBJ usage, unlike memory cells. Naive cells positive for CXCR3 carried more hydrophobic TRB CDR3s than CXCR3-negative ones.

CDR3 length: 21 residues. The libraries of TRB cDNA were prepared using 5' RACE with UMI labels. TCRdb re-called the 5' RACE reads and shows each CDR3 protein once, DNA omitted. Its table lists some 150,000 distinct CDR3 sequences. The authors gated naive CD8+ T cells as CD45RO-CCR7+CD27+CD95-. A remark on this clonotype: Its cognate antigen is unknown.

The sample was naive CXCR3+ CD8+ T cells from blood. Subset given: CD45RO-CCR7+CD27+CD95- naive CD8+ T cells expressing CXCR3 (TNR3+). The chain combines TRBV7-5 with TRBJ2-6; TCRdb calls TRBD1, which cannot be checked without DNA. TRBV7-5 is listed as a pseudogene. The TCR comes from a human donor in good health. Some clones in this sample may be carry-over from other donors' samples. CDR3 protein: CISVSEAFRQDRHSGANVLTF.